The 32 T cell receptor beta chains in this list originate from one sample, sequenced in a study of memory CD4+ T cells and cytomegalovirus serostatus. Single viable CD3+CD4+CD8-CD45RO+ cells were sorted as the memory CD4+ T cells. Assay used: immunoSEQ multiplex PCR; TCRdb lists only in-frame clones, some missing. The sample lists about 60,000 clones, roughly 80% occurring once. Sequenced: memory CD4+ T cells from blood. These receptors came from an adult in good health and CMV-seronegative.

This clone came up once. V and J are TRBV28 and TRBJ1-2, with D possibly matching TRBD1 (6 bases). V dropped 2 bases and J dropped 8 bases, with 12 bases sitting between them. CDR1 and CDR2 (germline): MDHEN, SYDVKM. CDR3 length: 13 amino acids. The CDR3 spells CASSLRTASGYTF. CDR3 sequence (DNA): TGTGCCAGCAGTTTAAGGACAGCGTCGGGCTACACCTTC.

This clone was counted only a few times. DNA of the CDR3: TGTGCCAGCAGTTCCCCTTCATCGGCTCGCACCTACGAGCAGTACTTC. It encodes CASSSPSSARTYEQYF. The gene calls are TRBV28 and TRBJ2-7; D remains unclear. The CDR3 length is 16 residues. CDR1 and CDR2 (germline): MDHEN, SYDVKM. Trimming shortened V by 4 bases and J by 2 bases, and 18 bases separated the two germline ends.

CDR3 nucleotides: TGTGCCAGTAGTATAGCGGGGTCTGATCAGCCCCAGCATTTT. Its translation is CASSIAGSDQPQHF. V and J are TRBV19 and TRBJ1-5; D unclear. Per the germline V gene, CDR1 is LNHDA and CDR2 is SQIVND (reference sequence). V lost 1 base and J lost 5, with 9 bases in between. The CDR3 consists of 14 residues.

J is TRBJ2-7 and V is TRBV6-6, with D unclear. This CDR3 is 11 amino acids long. The V gene's germline CDR1 is MNHNY and CDR2 SVGAGI (reference sequence). Trimming removed 0 bases from V and 7 bases from J, with 4 bases in between. The CDR3 is CASSYSTEQYF. The DNA for the CDR3 is TGTGCCAGCAGTTACTCAACGGAGCAGTACTTC.

The V gene is TRBV9, the J gene TRBJ2-5, with 12 bases that match TRBD2. The trim removed 2 bases at V and 5 bases at J, leaving 10 bases unmatched. The CDR3 totals 17 residues. Germline CDR1 SGDLS, CDR2 YYNGEE. CDR3 bases: TGTGCCAGCAGCGTGGGGACTAGCGGGTCGGGCGGGGAGACCCAGTACTTC. Protein: CASSVGTSGSGGETQYF.

CDR3 loop: CASSYSIRDTIYF. Written as DNA, the CDR3 is TGTGCCAGCAGTTACTCGATCCGGGACACCATATATTTT. The rearrangement links TRBV6-5 to TRBJ1-3; D is unresolved. Trimming pared 0 bases from V and 8 bases from J, leaving 8 bases between. CDR3 size: 13 residues. Germline loops: CDR1 MNHEY, CDR2 SVGAGI.

The V and J genes are TRBV30 and TRBJ1-2, with D hard to call. V was cut by 2 bases and J by 0 bases, with 7 bases left in between. There are 13 residues in the CDR3. Germline V lookup: CDR1 GTSNPN, CDR2 SVGIG (reference sequence). This CDR3 is CAWSPHTNYGYTF. DNA for the CDR3: TGTGCCTGGAGTCCGCATACTAACTATGGCTACACCTTC.

In nucleotides, the CDR3 is TGTGCCAGCAGGGACAGCAGAAATGAAAAACTGTTTTTT. Translating it yields CASRDSRNEKLFF. This rearrangement joins TRBV28 to TRBJ1-4; a possible D gene is TRBD1 (6 bases). The CDR3 is made up of 13 amino acids. V lost 6 bases, J lost 5 bases, and 10 bases lay in between. The germline CDR1 and CDR2 sequences are MDHEN and SYDVKM.

The V call is TRBV4-2, the J call TRBJ2-7, with 7 bases that match TRBD1. Trimming took 0 bases from V and 2 from J; bases not matched to a gene: 4. CDR3 length equals 15 residues. Germline-derived CDR1 and CDR2 are LGHNA and YNFKEQ. The CDR3 spells CASSQDSGQAYEQYF. The CDR3 DNA is TGTGCCAGCAGCCAAGATTCCGGACAGGCCTACGAGCAGTACTTC.

The gene calls are TRBV5-1 and TRBJ1-5; the match to TRBD1 covers 7 bases. V lost 4 bases, J lost 7 bases, and 5 bases stayed unmatched. Germline V CDR1 and CDR2: SGHRS, YFSETQ. The CDR3 contains 13 residues. CDR3 protein: CASSNDRDQPQHF. The CDR3 DNA reads TGCGCCAGCAGCAATGACAGGGACCAGCCCCAGCATTTT.

This chain uses TRBV6-1 with TRBJ2-7; a weak D match, TRBD2 (6 bases). V lost 5 bases, J lost 4 bases, and 15 bases lay in between. The CDR3 consists of 14 residues. CDR1 and CDR2 from the germline V gene are MNHNS and SASEGT. The CDR3 sequence: CASSTAGIPYEQYF. CDR3 nucleotide sequence: TGTGCCAGCAGTACCGCGGGGATTCCTTACGAGCAGTACTTC.

V and J are TRBV10-1 and TRBJ2-1; possible D gene TRBD1, 6 bases. Germline loops: CDR1 WNHNN, CDR2 SYGVQD (reference sequence). The CDR3 spans 14 residues. With 5 bases removed from V and 2 bases from J, the gap between germline ends came to 10 bases. This CDR3 reads CASSSAGAYNEQFF. The CDR3 nucleotides are TGCGCCAGCAGTTCTGCAGGGGCCTACAATGAGCAGTTCTTC.

This chain uses TRBV19 with TRBJ1-1, with D perhaps matching TRBD1 (6 bases). Trimming took 5 bases from V and 5 from J, leaving 18 bases between them. This CDR3 contains 15 residues. Germline-derived CDR1 and CDR2 are LNHDA and SQIVND (reference sequence). This chain's CDR3 is CASSLRDTGGTEAFF. As DNA, the CDR3 is TGTGCCAGTAGTCTCCGGGACACGGGGGGAACTGAAGCTTTCTTT.

The chain has TRBV6-6 and TRBJ2-3; 7 bases line up with TRBD2. This CDR3 comprises 13 residues. Germline V gene lookup returns CDR1 MNHNY and CDR2 SVGAGI (reference sequence). The J segment lost 6 bases and the V segment lost 4 bases, leaving 4 bases of the junction unmatched. CDR3 in amino acids: CASSWGGTDTQYF. DNA for the CDR3: TGTGCCAGCAGTTGGGGGGGAACGGATACGCAGTATTTT.

Here the CDR3 reads CASSDTNQPQHF. The CDR3, as DNA: TGTGCCAGTAGCGACACCAATCAGCCCCAGCATTTT. The rearrangement links TRBV19 to TRBJ1-5; no reliable D call. CDR3 length: 12 residues. The V end was cut by 6 bases, the J end by 3 bases, with 6 bases between. Germline loops: CDR1 LNHDA, CDR2 SQIVND (reference sequence).

This clone appeared a few times. The chain links TRBV6-1 to TRBJ1-4, with unresolved D. In germline, CDR1 is MNHNS, CDR2 SASEGT. Trimming pared 4 bases from V and 7 bases from J, leaving 19 bases between. The CDR3 is made up of 16 amino acids. This chain's CDR3 is CASSGTVVTVGEKLFF. CDR3 sequence (DNA): TGTGCCAGCAGTGGAACAGTTGTCACAGTAGGTGAAAAACTGTTTTTT.

The chain uses TRBV4-3 and TRBJ2-2; no clear D gene. CDR1 and CDR2 from the germline V gene are LGHNA and YSLEER. Trimming left V 0 bases short and J 0 bases short, with 2 bases between. The CDR3 extends over 14 amino acids. CDR3 in amino acids: CASSQEANTGELFF. The CDR3 DNA reads as TGCGCCAGCAGCCAAGAGGCGAACACCGGGGAGCTGTTTTTT.

The V call is TRBV11-1, the J call TRBJ2-7, with 7 bases lining up with TRBD1. CDR3 length equals 14 residues. V was pared by 5 bases and J by 0 bases, with 4 bases of the junction left unmatched. Germline CDR1 reads SGHAT; CDR2 reads FQDESV (reference sequence). CDR3 loop: CASSPDRVSYEQYF. DNA for the CDR3: TGTGCCAGCAGCCCCGACAGGGTCTCCTACGAGCAGTACTTC. Based on the CDR3 plus reference TRBV11-1 and TRBJ2-7, the full variable domain is EAEVAQSPRYKITEKSQAVAFWCDPISGHATLYWYRQILGQGPELLVQFQDESVVDDSQLPKDRFSAERLKGVDSTLKIQPAELGDSAMYLCASSPDRVSYEQYFGPGTRLTVT.

This clone showed up just once. This chain uses TRBV5-4 with TRBJ1-6; TRBD1 agrees at 8 bases. This CDR3 is 16 amino acids long. V was clipped by 0 bases and J by 10 bases; unmatched bases: 9. CDR1 is SGHNT, CDR2 YYREEE, per germline (reference sequence). The CDR3 loop reads CASSLGRQGLGSPLHF. Here the CDR3 DNA reads TGTGCCAGCAGCTTGGGCCGACAGGGGCTAGGGTCACCCCTCCACTTT.

This chain connects TRBV10-1 to TRBJ2-5; 7 bases are shared with TRBD1. V trimming: 4 bases; J trimming: 4 bases; junction bases outside the gene matches: 3. This CDR3 spans 13 amino acids. Germline V gives CDR1 WNHNN, CDR2 SYGVQD (reference sequence). Written as DNA, the CDR3 is TGCGCCAGCAGTGGACAGGGCAGAGAGACCCAGTACTTC. Translating it yields CASSGQGRETQYF.

The J gene is TRBJ2-1, the V gene TRBV7-2; TRBD2 matches 9 bases. V gave up 3 bases and J gave up 9 bases; unmatched junction bases: 6. Germline V lookup: CDR1 SGHTA, CDR2 FQGNSA. The CDR3 loop spans 14 amino acids. The chain's CDR3 is CASSFSREGREQFF. The CDR3 DNA reads as TGTGCCAGCAGCTTCTCGCGGGAGGGCCGTGAGCAGTTCTTC.

This clone was counted only a few times. The genes are TRBV2 and TRBJ1-3; TRBD1 might be the D (6 bases). The V and J ends lost 7 bases and 1 base respectively, with 14 bases between them. This CDR3 is built from 15 residues. CDR1 SNHLY and CDR2 FYNNEI come from the germline V gene. The chain's CDR3 is CASKPGHSSGNTIYF. CDR3 in DNA: TGTGCCAGCAAACCGGGACACTCGTCTGGAAACACCATATATTTT.

This clone was seen only once. This sequence joins TRBV7-3 and TRBJ1-5; no clear D gene. There are 9 residues in the CDR3. The V gene lost 11 bases and the J gene lost 9 bases, with 8 bases spanning the gap. Per germline, CDR1 SGHTA and CDR2 FQGTGA. CDR3 bases: TGTGCCCCCCCGGCGCCCCAGCATTTT. Protein sequence: CAPPAPQHF.

The CDR3 DNA is TGTGCCAGCAGCTTGGTAGCGGGAAGCAATGAGCAGTTCTTC. It specifies CASSLVAGSNEQFF. The genes are TRBV11-1 and TRBJ2-1, with TRBD2 matching 8 bases. The CDR3 has 14 amino acids. J lost 6 bases, V lost 3 bases, and 4 bases had no gene match. CDR1 is SGHAT, CDR2 FQDESV, per germline (reference sequence).

This rearrangement joins TRBV6-4 to TRBJ1-6; TRBD1 aligns across 7 bases. Trimming removed 2 bases from V and 10 bases from J; junction bases left unmatched: 2. Looked up from germline, CDR1 is MRHNA and CDR2 is SNTAGT. The CDR3 contains 13 residues. The CDR3 DNA is TGTGCCAGCAGTGACCAGGGGGGGTCACCCCTCCACTTT. It is translated as CASSDQGGSPLHF.

The sample holds a few counts of this clone. This chain uses TRBV10-3 with TRBJ1-1, with 8 positions matching TRBD1. CDR1 ENHRY and CDR2 SYGVKD come from the germline V gene. The V gene end was trimmed by 3 bases and the J gene end by 1 base; junction bases not matched to a gene: 10. CDR3 length: 17 residues. The DNA of the CDR3 is TGTGCCATCAGTGAATTCGGGACAGGAGGTGGGAACACTGAAGCTTTCTTT. Protein: CAISEFGTGGGNTEAFF.

V is TRBV7-3 and J is TRBJ1-1; tentatively, D is TRBD1 (5 bases). Germline V gene lookup returns CDR1 SGHTA and CDR2 FQGTGA. This CDR3 spans 13 amino acids. The germline V and J ends were trimmed by 2 bases and 8 bases, with 12 bases remaining between them. This CDR3 reads CASSLQVWGEAFF. The CDR3 DNA reads TGTGCCAGCAGCTTACAAGTCTGGGGGGAAGCTTTCTTT. The variable domain in full, with the rest retrieved from reference TRBV7-3 and TRBJ1-1, is GAGVSQTPSNKVTEKGKYVELRCDPISGHTALYWYRQSLGQGPEFLIYFQGTGAADDSGLPNDRFFAVRPEGSVSTLKIQRTERGDSAVYLCASSLQVWGEAFFGQGTRLTVV.

The chain uses TRBV11-2 and TRBJ2-2; perhaps TRBD2 as D (5 bases). Germline V gene sequence: CDR1 SGHAT, CDR2 FQNNGV. The CDR3 is 16 amino acids. Trimming shortened V by 11 bases and J by 1 base, and 20 bases separated the two germline ends. CDR3 amino acids: CAQPLERGQNTGELFF. In nucleotides, the CDR3 is TGTGCCCAGCCACTCGAGCGAGGGCAGAACACCGGGGAGCTGTTTTTT.

The CDR3 nucleotides read TGTGCCAGCAGCTTCGACGACGGAGAGCAGTACTTC. Encoded protein: CASSFDDGEQYF. The chain has TRBV7-6 and TRBJ2-7; D remains ambiguous. Per germline, CDR1 SGHVS and CDR2 FNYEAQ. Trimming cost V 3 bases and J 7 bases, with 10 bases left between them. The CDR3 runs 12 residues. The variable domain in full, completed from reference TRBV7-6 and TRBJ2-7, reads GAGVSQSPRYKVTKRGQDVALRCDPISGHVSLYWYRQALGQGPEFLTYFNYEAQQDKSGLPNDRFSAERPEGSISTLTIQRTEQRDSAMYRCASSFDDGEQYFGPGTRLTVT.

The chain carries TRBV28 and TRBJ2-1; 10 bases line up with TRBD2. Germline CDR1 is MDHEN and CDR2 is SYDVKM. The CDR3 is made up of 15 amino acids. The V gene end was trimmed by 5 bases and the J gene end by 2 bases; junction bases not matched to a gene: 3. The CDR3 sequence: CASSLAGVTYNEQFF. CDR3 DNA sequence: TGTGCCAGCAGTCTAGCGGGAGTTACCTACAATGAGCAGTTCTTC.

The V call is TRBV11-3, the J call TRBJ2-1; a possible D gene is TRBD2 (6 bases). Looked up from germline, CDR1 is SGHNT and CDR2 is YENEEA. This CDR3 comprises 18 residues. The germline V and J ends were trimmed by 0 bases and 3 bases, with 18 bases remaining between them. CDR3 loop: CASSLDQGGSSSYNEQFF. The DNA of the CDR3 is TGTGCCAGCAGCTTAGATCAAGGAGGGTCAAGTAGCTACAATGAGCAGTTCTTC.

The table lists this clone with a count of one. The chain joins TRBV5-4 to TRBJ1-3, with 11 bases aligning to TRBD1. V lost 7 bases and J lost 1; bases outside the gene matches: 4. Germline CDR1 SGHNT, CDR2 YYREEE (reference sequence). The CDR3 sequence is 15 residues long. Here the CDR3 DNA reads TGTGCCAGCGGGACAGGGGGATTTTCTGGAAACACCATATATTTT. Amino acids: CASGTGGFSGNTIYF.